These 19 T cell receptor beta chains share one sample of origin, sequenced in a study of blood T cell repertoires in COVID-19. Libraries were prepared by immunoSEQ multiplex PCR; TCRdb keeps only in-frame clonotypes and omits some of them. The sample contains 55,000 to 70,000 clones, over 75% of which appear only once. Sequenced sample: peripheral blood. Every receptor here comes from a man aged 60 to 69 with active or convalescent COVID-19.

In DNA, the CDR3 is TGTGCCAGCAGCTTAGCGCTAAGGAACACTGAAGCTTTCTTT. The encoded protein is CASSLALRNTEAFF. V is TRBV7-8 and J is TRBJ1-1; D gene uncertain. The CDR3 is 14 residues long. The V and J ends lost 0 bases and 1 base respectively, with 6 bases between them. The germline V gene has CDR1 SGHVS and CDR2 FQNEAQ.

A single count supports this clone. The V gene is TRBV15, the J gene TRBJ2-2; 8 nucleotides match TRBD1. J was trimmed by 13 bases and V by 1 base; bases with no gene match: 11. This CDR3 region has 15 residues. CDR1 LNHNV and CDR2 YYDKDF come from the germline V gene (reference sequence). CDR3 protein: CATSRVTGGSPGLFF. As DNA, the CDR3 is TGTGCCACCAGCAGAGTTACAGGGGGTTCCCCTGGGCTGTTTTTT.

V is TRBV19 and J is TRBJ1-2, with 8 bases identical to TRBD1. Germline loops: CDR1 LNHDA, CDR2 SQIVND (reference sequence). Losses at the gene ends were 3 bases for V and 9 bases for J; bases not matched to a gene: 12. The CDR3 extends over 15 amino acids. DNA of the CDR3: TGTGCCAGTAGTATTTCGGGGTCGTCAGGGGGCAGCTACACCTTC. This codes for CASSISGSSGGSYTF.

The chain couples TRBV4-3 to TRBJ2-2; TRBD1 might be the D (5 bases). V gave up 0 bases and J gave up 4 bases, with 12 bases separating them. CDR1 and CDR2 (germline): LGHNA, YSLEER. The CDR3 length is 16 residues. CDR3 coding DNA: TGCGCCAGCAGCCAAGAGGGCAGGGTTTTCACCGGGGAGCTGTTTTTT. It encodes CASSQEGRVFTGELFF.

The J gene is TRBJ2-2, the V gene TRBV24-1, with TRBD1 as a possible D gene (6 bases). The CDR3 spans 15 residues. V dropped 4 bases and J dropped 4 bases, with 12 bases sitting between them. Germline assignment: CDR1 KGHDR and CDR2 SFDVKD. CDR3 region: CATSDPRDITGELFF. CDR3 in DNA: TGTGCCACCAGTGACCCACGGGACATCACCGGGGAGCTGTTTTTT.

The chain recombines TRBV18 with TRBJ1-5, with 7 nucleotides matching TRBD1. This CDR3 is 17 amino acids long. V dropped 1 base and J dropped 3; count of bases not matched to a gene: 9. The germline V gene encodes CDR1 KGHSH and CDR2 LQKENI. The CDR3 bases are TGTGCCAGCTCACCACGTGGAGGGGGCGGTTTCAATCAGCCCCAGCATTTT. As protein: CASSPRGGGGFNQPQHF.

The rearrangement links TRBV19 to TRBJ2-7; 10 bases agree with TRBD1. The CDR3 has 14 residues. V lost 6 bases and J lost 3; bases outside the gene matches: 5. Germline V lookup: CDR1 LNHDA, CDR2 SQIVND (reference sequence). The CDR3 loop reads CASSGQGGDYEQYF. As DNA, the CDR3 is TGTGCCAGTAGCGGACAGGGGGGAGACTACGAGCAGTACTTC.

V gene TRBV20-1 combines with J gene TRBJ1-1, with a tentative D call TRBD1 (5 bases). V was pared by 6 bases and J by 5 bases, with 10 bases between. CDR1 DFQATT and CDR2 SNEGSKA come from the germline V gene (reference sequence). This CDR3 is 11 amino acids long. CDR3 amino acids: CSAWGGTEAFF. In DNA form, the CDR3 reads TGCAGTGCGTGGGGGGGGACTGAAGCTTTCTTT.

The chain joins TRBV27 to TRBJ2-1, with a possible D match to TRBD2 (6 bases). The V end lost 5 bases, the J end lost 5 bases, and 16 bases lay between the germline ends. The CDR3 sequence is 15 residues long. The germline V gene has CDR1 MNHEY and CDR2 SMNVEV (reference sequence). The CDR3 region is CASSPLGRRDNEQFF. In nucleotides, the CDR3 is TGTGCCAGCAGTCCGCTCGGACGGAGGGACAATGAGCAGTTCTTC.

This rearrangement joins TRBV6-4 to TRBJ2-3; 12 bases agree with TRBD2. Germline lookup yields CDR1 MRHNA and CDR2 SNTAGT. The CDR3 extends over 15 amino acids. J was trimmed by 5 bases and V by 6 bases; bases with no gene match: 6. CDR3 amino acids: CASSRLAGGGDTQYF. The CDR3 DNA reads as TGTGCCAGCAGCCGGCTAGCGGGAGGGGGAGATACGCAGTATTTT.

V is TRBV4-2 and J is TRBJ1-2; 8 bases are a match to TRBD1. CDR1 is LGHNA, CDR2 YNFKEQ, per germline. The CDR3 loop spans 15 amino acids. V shed 0 bases, J shed 6 bases, and the junction held 6 bases outside the gene matches. In nucleotides, the CDR3 is TGTGCCAGCAGCCAAGAGGACAGGGCAGGAGATGGCTACACCTTC. It encodes CASSQEDRAGDGYTF.

J is TRBJ2-1 and V is TRBV11-2; 10 bases line up with TRBD2. Germline V gene data show CDR1 as SGHAT and CDR2 as FQNNGV. V was pared by 5 bases and J by 6 bases, with 10 bases of the junction left unmatched. The CDR3 contains 16 residues. The CDR3 region is CASSPSGLAGANEQFF. The CDR3, as DNA: TGTGCCAGCAGCCCCTCAGGGCTAGCGGGGGCCAATGAGCAGTTCTTC.

The chain is built from TRBV6-2 or TRBV6-3 and TRBJ2-7; a possible D gene is TRBD2 (6 bases). This CDR3 has 16 amino acids. CDR1 MNHEY and CDR2 SVGEGT come from the germline V gene. The V gene lost 2 bases and the J gene lost 0 bases, with 14 bases spanning the gap. CDR3 residues: CASSYSLADISYEQYF. CDR3 coding DNA: TGTGCCAGCAGTTACAGCTTAGCGGACATCTCCTACGAGCAGTACTTC.

The V and J genes are TRBV27 and TRBJ1-4; 12 bases align to TRBD1. Germline V lookup: CDR1 MNHEY, CDR2 SMNVEV (reference sequence). This CDR3 region has 16 residues. V dropped 5 bases and J dropped 10; count of bases not matched to a gene: 11. The CDR3 here is CASSSGGTGGVGKLFF. The CDR3 nucleotides read TGTGCCAGCAGTAGTGGGGGGACAGGGGGCGTAGGAAAACTGTTTTTT.

The rearrangement links TRBV19 to TRBJ2-5; D perhaps matches TRBD1 (6 bases). The CDR3 contains 16 residues. With 7 bases removed from V and 2 bases from J, the gap between germline ends came to 20 bases. Germline-derived CDR1 and CDR2 are LNHDA and SQIVND (reference sequence). The CDR3: CASKSLGGQEQETQYF. The CDR3 nucleotides are TGTGCCAGTAAATCGTTAGGGGGTCAAGAACAAGAGACCCAGTACTTC. Full variable domain (missing parts from reference TRBV19 and TRBJ2-5): DGGITQSPKYLFRKEGQNVTLSCEQNLNHDAMYWYRQDPGQGLRLIYYSQIVNDFQKGDIAEGYSVSREKKESFPLTVTSAQKNPTAFYLCASKSLGGQEQETQYFGPGTRLLVL.

In this sample, this clone turned up once. The chain employs TRBV5-4 and TRBJ1-1; D may be TRBD1 (5 bases). The germline V gene encodes CDR1 SGHNT and CDR2 YYREEE (reference sequence). CDR3 length equals 15 residues. Trimming left V 0 bases short and J 1 base short, with 10 bases between. CDR3 residues: CASSLAGHTNTEAFF. The CDR3 DNA is TGTGCCAGCAGCTTGGCAGGACACACGAACACTGAAGCTTTCTTT.

The chain links TRBV5-5 to TRBJ2-1; D gene ambiguous. V lost 6 bases and J lost 8, with 21 bases in between. The CDR3 extends over 15 amino acids. Germline CDR1 is SGHKS and CDR2 is YYEKEE (reference sequence). The CDR3 sequence is CASINLESRLDEQFF. The DNA for the CDR3 is TGTGCCAGCATCAACTTAGAGAGTCGGTTAGATGAGCAGTTCTTC.

V is TRBV7-6 and J is TRBJ2-2; 7 bases match TRBD1. The CDR3 extends over 15 amino acids. J lost 7 bases, V lost 4 bases, and 9 bases had no gene match. CDR1 and CDR2 (germline): SGHVS, FNYEAQ. CDR3 sequence reads: CASSSVDRAFGELFF. The CDR3 bases are TGTGCCAGCAGCTCTGTAGACAGGGCCTTCGGGGAGCTGTTTTTT.

The chain combines TRBV10-2 with TRBJ1-1; TRBD1 aligns across 7 bases. Germline V CDR1 and CDR2: WSHSY, SAAADI. This CDR3 comprises 18 residues. Trimming removed 3 bases from V and 1 base from J; junction bases left unmatched: 14. DNA of the CDR3: TGCGCCAGCAGTGACCCCCCTGGACAGGCCTCTAGGAACACTGAAGCTTTCTTT. Translated, it gives CASSDPPGQASRNTEAFF.